Listed here are 9 T cell receptor beta chains from one sample, sequenced in a study of blood T cell repertoires in COVID-19. TCRdb's copy holds only in-frame clones and misses some; the assay was immunoSEQ multiplex PCR. The table lists some 120,000 clones, roughly 85% of them singletons. Source material: peripheral blood. The receptor source for this set is a human donor in a cohort sampled during active COVID-19.

The V and J genes are TRBV3-1 (or the pseudogene TRBV3-2) and TRBJ2-1, with D possibly TRBD1 on 6 matching bases. This CDR3 has 16 amino acids. Germline V lookup: CDR1 LGHDT, CDR2 YNNKEL (reference sequence). V was clipped by 2 bases and J by 10 bases, with 21 bases between them. The CDR3 protein is CASSQRGRGPFREQFF. In nucleotides, the CDR3 is TGTGCCAGCAGCCAAAGGGGCAGGGGTCCCTTCAGGGAGCAGTTCTTC.

The chain employs TRBV29-1 and TRBJ2-4; 8 bases are a match to TRBD2. Germline assignment: CDR1 SQVTM and CDR2 ANQGSEA. This CDR3 has 14 amino acids. The trim removed 4 bases at V and 7 bases at J, leaving 9 bases unmatched. CDR3 in amino acids: CSVAKREPRNIQYF. The CDR3 DNA follows: TGCAGCGTTGCGAAGCGGGAGCCGCGGAACATTCAGTACTTC.

V usage is TRBV2 and J usage is TRBJ2-7; TRBD2 might be the D (6 bases). Germline values: CDR1 SNHLY, CDR2 FYNNEI. With 8 bases removed from V and 7 bases from J, the gap between germline ends came to 15 bases. CDR3 size: 12 residues. CDR3 nucleotide sequence: TGTGCCAGCCGGGACTCCCCGAGGGAGCAGTACTTC. It specifies CASRDSPREQYF.

This clone has only a few counts. This sequence joins TRBV6-2 or TRBV6-3 and TRBJ2-7, with 9 nucleotides matching TRBD1. The J segment lost 6 bases and the V segment lost 6 bases, leaving 3 bases of the junction unmatched. Per germline, CDR1 MNHEY and CDR2 SVGEGT. This CDR3 spans 12 amino acids. The CDR3 nucleotides are TGTGCCAGCAGCGGACAGGGGAGCGAGCAGTACTTC. As protein: CASSGQGSEQYF.

This clone has just a few counts. The chain combines TRBV7-8 with TRBJ2-1, with D possibly being TRBD2 (6 bases). Germline values: CDR1 SGHVS, CDR2 FQNEAQ. The V and J ends lost 3 bases and 9 bases respectively, with 12 bases between them. This CDR3 region has 13 residues. The CDR3 region is CASSLGRDREQFF. In DNA, the CDR3 is TGTGCCAGCAGCTTGGGGCGGGATCGTGAGCAGTTCTTC. Variable domain in full (rest from reference TRBV7-8 and TRBJ2-1): GAGVSQSPRYKVAKRGQDVALRCDPISGHVSLFWYQQALGQGPEFLTYFQNEAQLDKSGLPSDRFFAERPEGSVSTLKIQRTQQEDSAVYLCASSLGRDREQFFGPGTRLTVL.

The J gene is TRBJ1-2, the V gene TRBV7-9, with 9 bases lining up with TRBD1. The V gene end was trimmed by 5 bases and the J gene end by 3 bases; junction bases not matched to a gene: 7. CDR1 is SEHNR, CDR2 FQNEAQ, per germline (reference sequence). The CDR3 extends over 15 amino acids. The CDR3 DNA sequence: TGTGCCAGCAGCGAAGGACAGGGGCCATACTATGGCTACACCTTC. Amino acids: CASSEGQGPYYGYTF.

The table lists this clone with a count of one. CDR3 amino acids: CASSLEAGTGELFF. In nucleotides, the CDR3 is TGTGCCAGCAGCTTAGAGGCAGGGACCGGGGAGCTGTTTTTT. This rearrangement joins TRBV7-2 to TRBJ2-2; weak D call: TRBD1 (5 bases). Germline V gene lookup returns CDR1 SGHTA and CDR2 FQGNSA. V lost 1 base and J 5 bases, leaving 8 bases between the germline ends. CDR3 length: 14 residues.

The chain employs TRBV18 and TRBJ1-1; TRBD1 matches 11 bases. V shed 2 bases and J 4 bases; nucleotides not matched to a gene: 3. CDR1 KGHSH and CDR2 LQKENI come from the germline V gene. The CDR3 sequence is 15 residues long. The CDR3 bases are TGTGCCAGCTCACCAAGGACAGGGGGCGGCACTGAAGCTTTCTTT. This gives the protein CASSPRTGGGTEAFF.

The chain links TRBV7-2 to TRBJ2-3; D might be TRBD1 (6 bases). This CDR3 region has 14 residues. With 2 bases removed from V and 6 bases from J, the gap between germline ends came to 12 bases. Germline assignment: CDR1 SGHTA and CDR2 FQGNSA. For the CDR3, the DNA is TGTGCCAGCAGCTTATCAGGGGCCGGCGATACGCAGTATTTT. Translating gives CASSLSGAGDTQYF. The full variable domain, with the rest looked up from reference TRBV7-2 and TRBJ2-3, is GAGVSQSPSNKVTEKGKDVELRCDPISGHTALYWYRQSLGQGLEFLIYFQGNSAPDKSGLPSDRFSAERTGGSVSTLTIQRTQQEDSAVYLCASSLSGAGDTQYFGPGTRLTVL.